A single sample is the source of the 8 T cell receptor beta chains below, sequenced in a study of tissue T cells after allogeneic stem cell transplantation (dated by TCRdb to between 2021 and 2024). The time point label for this specimen denotes: mouse harvest day 14 after allogeneic transplant. Each mouse graft, delivered by tail vein injection, combined 10^6 splenic CD5+ T cells with 10^7 T-cell-depleted bone marrow cells. The library was built by means of the immunoSEQ multiplex PCR assay. TCRdb took this table from immuneACCESS and kept in-frame rearrangements with V and J called. Such tables lack part of the clones; where checked against another copy, unresolved V genes explain under half of the gap, and the rest is unexplained. Within this sample are 4,000 to 5,000 clones, with almost 40% of them counted one time only. In total, the top ten clones hold under 25% of the sample. What was sequenced was gut tissue. The receptors stem from a female BALB/c mouse given C57BL/6 T cells with graft-versus-host disease after an allogeneic hematopoietic cell transplant.

With respect to this clone: The gene names given are mouse names. The read falls 1 residue short of the CDR3 end, and the missing part is taken from the germline J gene. Additional DNA sequences in this sample encode the identical CDR3. This rearrangement joins TRBV23 to TRBJ2-3; the table's D call, TRBD1, has no DNA check behind it. The CDR3 spans 16 residues. CDR1 is KGHTA and CDR2 is FQNQQP in the germline V gene. The covered CDR3 bases are TGCTCCAGCAGTCAATCGGGACAGGGTGGTGCAGAAACGCTGTAT. Translating gives CSSSQSGQGGAETLY. The CDR3 as a whole reads CSSSQSGQGGAETLYF.

By sample fraction, this clone is medium-sized. The gene names here belong to mouse. The CDR3 end lies 1 residue beyond the end of the read and is filled in from the germline J gene. The chain combines TRBV23 with TRBJ1-3; no DNA check was done on the table's D call, TRBD1. Per the germline V gene, CDR1 is KGHTA and CDR2 is FQNQQP. This CDR3 has 12 residues. CDR3 region: CSSSQAQNTLYF. The part of the CDR3 DNA that was read is TGCTCCAGCAGTCAAGCACAGAATACGCTCTAT.

A word on this clone: Each gene name is a mouse one. The read ends 1 residue shy of where the CDR3 ends; the end is completed using the germline J gene. This chain uses TRBV26 with TRBJ1-2, with 7 bases fitting TRBD1. This CDR3 has 14 residues. Per the germline V gene, CDR1 is KGHPV and CDR2 is FQNQEV (reference sequence). V trimming: 5 bases; J trimming: 0 bases; junction bases outside the gene matches: 3. The sequenced CDR3 bases are TGTGCCAGCAGTAGACAGGGCGCAAACTCCGACTACACC. Amino acid sequence: CASSRQGANSDYT. Given in full, the CDR3 is CASSRQGANSDYTF.

On this clone itself: Mouse gene names apply. The observed sequence ends 1 residue before the CDR3 terminus, with the missing tail filled in from the germline J gene. The chain uses TRBV13-2 and TRBJ2-7; 12 bases are a match to TRBD2. The germline gives CDR1 NNHNN, CDR2 SYGAGS (reference sequence). J lost 6 bases, V lost 0 bases, and 4 bases had no gene match. The CDR3 runs 15 residues. The part of the CDR3 DNA that was read is TGTGCCAGCGGTGATGCGACTGGGGGGGCGCTTGAACAGTAC. Translated: CASGDATGGALEQY. In full, the CDR3 reads CASGDATGGALEQYF.

The table lists this clone with a few counts. The listed genes are named as in mouse. The CDR3 end lies 1 residue beyond the end of the read and is filled in from the germline J gene. The V call is TRBV1, the J call TRBJ2-7; 9 nucleotides line up with TRBD1. CDR3 length equals 15 residues. Trimming took 1 base from V and 2 from J; bases not matched to a gene: 3. The germline V gene has CDR1 NSQYPW and CDR2 LRSPGD (reference sequence). Partial CDR3 DNA: TGCACCTGCAGTGCAGGAGGGACAGGGACCTATGAACAGTAC. Amino acids: CTCSAGGTGTYEQY. The whole CDR3 protein reads CTCSAGGTGTYEQYF. Variable domain in full (rest from reference TRBV1 and TRBJ2-7): VTLLEQNPRWRLVPRGQAVNLRCILKNSQYPWMSWYQQDLQKQLQWLFTLRSPGDKEVKSLPGADYLATRVTDTELRLQVANMSQGRTLYCTCSAGGTGTYEQYFGPGTRLTVL.

With respect to this clone: Here the gene names and germline are mouse. Read coverage stops 1 residue before the CDR3 terminus; the germline J gene supplies the remainder. This chain uses TRBV19 with TRBJ2-7; 10 nucleotides match TRBD1. CDR3 length equals 14 residues. Trimming at V came to 2 bases and at J to 4 bases, leaving 3 bases not matched to a gene. Germline loops: CDR1 FNHDT, CDR2 SITEND (reference sequence). The CDR3 bases that were read are TGTGCCAGCAGTATCGACAGGGGGCGGTATGAACAGTAC. Encoded protein: CASSIDRGRYEQY. The CDR3 as a whole reads CASSIDRGRYEQYF.

Worth noting for this clone: All gene names here are mouse names. With the read ending 1 residue before the CDR3 end, the germline J gene is used to fill in that end. V is TRBV13-2 and J is TRBJ2-5; 10 bases are a match to TRBD2. This CDR3 comprises 17 residues. V was clipped by 0 bases and J by 1 base; unmatched bases: 5. Germline values: CDR1 NNHNN, CDR2 SYGAGS (reference sequence). The sequenced CDR3 bases are TGTGCCAGCGGTGATGCCACTGGGGGGGGTTACCAAGACACCCAGTAC. Translation: CASGDATGGGYQDTQY. The CDR3 reads in full as CASGDATGGGYQDTQYF.

With regard to this clone: Each gene name is a mouse one. The read halts 1 residue ahead of the CDR3 end, with the missing end drawn from the germline J gene. The chain employs TRBV26 and TRBJ2-5; D not resolved. CDR1 and CDR2 (germline): KGHPV, FQNQEV (reference sequence). V lost 4 bases and J 0 bases, leaving 8 bases between the germline ends. This CDR3 has 14 residues. This chain's CDR3 is CASSPTINQDTQYF. The sequenced part of the CDR3 DNA is TGTGCCAGCAGTCCGACAATTAACCAAGACACCCAGTAC.